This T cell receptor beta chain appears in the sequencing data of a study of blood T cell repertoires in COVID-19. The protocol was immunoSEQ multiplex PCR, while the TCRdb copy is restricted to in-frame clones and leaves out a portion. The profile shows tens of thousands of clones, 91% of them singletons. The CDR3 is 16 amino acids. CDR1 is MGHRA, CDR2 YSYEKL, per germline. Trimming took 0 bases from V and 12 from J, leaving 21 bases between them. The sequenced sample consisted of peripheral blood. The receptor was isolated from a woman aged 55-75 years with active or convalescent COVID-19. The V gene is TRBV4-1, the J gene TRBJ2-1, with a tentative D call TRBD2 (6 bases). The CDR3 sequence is CASSQDPTGVISVQFF. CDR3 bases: TGCGCCAGCAGCCAAGATCCGACGGGAGTAATTTCGGTGCAGTTCTTC.